This is a list of T cell receptor beta chains from one sample in a study of T cell repertoires in cytomegalovirus infection. TCRdb passed the reads through MiXCR, listing each CDR3 protein once. The sample has some 220,000 distinct CDR3 sequences; around 6.2% are singletons. The sequencing input was PBMCs. The receptors stem from a human donor in good health (CMV status not recorded). Some clones in this sample may be carry-over from other donors' samples. The CDR3 runs from the conserved cysteine through the conserved F or W. A D gene is named only where the DNA matches it firmly. Clone size is given for some rows only: seen once, a few or many times, or a class if the clone is expanded.

size	J	V	D	length	DNA	CDR3
many	TRBJ2-5	TRBV12-3/TRBV12-4	TRBD1	14	TGTGCCAGCAGGCGGACAGGGGGCGCGGAGACCCAGTACTTC	CASRRTGGAETQYF
many	TRBJ2-2	TRBV6-1	TRBD2	16	TGTGCCAGCAGTGAAGCTTCGGGGGGGGTCACCGGGGAGCTGTTTTTT	CASSEASGGVTGELFF
many	TRBJ2-1	TRBV6-1	-	14	TGTGCCAGCAGTGAAGATCATCCCAGCCCGGAGCAGTTCTTC	CASSEDHPSPEQFF
many	TRBJ2-5	TRBV5-4	TRBD2	15	TGTGCCAGCAGCGTAGGCGGGACTAGCGGACAGACCCAGTACTTC	CASSVGGTSGQTQYF
many	TRBJ2-5	TRBV14	-	14	TGTGCCAGCAGCCAAGGGGGCAGTCCTCGGACCCAGTACTTC	CASSQGGSPRTQYF
many	TRBJ1-1	TRBV7-2	-	15	TGTGCCAGCAGACCGCCCGGGCGGCTGAACACTGAAGCTTTCTTT	CASRPPGRLNTEAFF
many	TRBJ2-7	TRBV6-6	TRBD1	16	TGTGCCAGCTCAACGTGGACCGGACAGGGGAGGTACGAGCAGTACTTC	CASSTWTGQGRYEQYF
-	TRBJ2-7	TRBV4-2	TRBD2	16	TGTGCCAGCAGCCAACAACTAGCGGGGGGAACCTACGAGCAGTACTTC	CASSQQLAGGTYEQYF
-	TRBJ2-1	TRBV18	-	15	TGTGCCAGCACTTCCTCGGGGAGCTCCTACAATGAGCAGTTCTTC	CASTSSGSSYNEQFF
-	TRBJ1-2	TRBV29-1	-	13	TGCAGCGTTGGGACAGAGCTGAACTATGGCTACACCTTC	CSVGTELNYGYTF
many	TRBJ1-1	TRBV7-9	-	13	TGTGCCAGCAGCAGGGCCTTCCTCCCTGAAGCTTTCTTT	CASSRAFLPEAFF
many	TRBJ2-3	TRBV6-1	-	15	TGTGCCAGCAGTGTAAGCGGCCTGAGCACAGATACGCAGTATTTT	CASSVSGLSTDTQYF
many	TRBJ1-5	TRBV15	-	14	TGTGCCACCAGCAGAGACGGCCTGGGGCAGCCCCAGCATTTT	CATSRDGLGQPQHF
many	TRBJ2-6	TRBV29-1	TRBD1	17	TGCAGCGTTGGACAGGGACAGGGGAATACTGGGGCCAACGTCCTGACTTTC	CSVGQGQGNTGANVLTF
-	TRBJ2-7	TRBV20-1	-	13	TGCAGTGGGTTACGGGGGCAGTCCTACGAGCAGTACTTC	CSGLRGQSYEQYF
many	TRBJ2-3	TRBV30	TRBD1	15	TGTGCCTGGAGCCACTGGGCAGGGGGAACAGATACGCAGTATTTT	CAWSHWAGGTDTQYF
many	TRBJ1-5	TRBV28	-	16	TGTGCCAGCAGTCGCCCTCAGGGGAAGAGCAATCAGCCCCAGCATTTT	CASSRPQGKSNQPQHF
many	TRBJ2-3	TRBV18	-	16	TGTGCCAGCTCACCACCGGGCAGATCTAGCACAGATACGCAGTATTTT	CASSPPGRSSTDTQYF
many	TRBJ2-5	TRBV6-2/TRBV6-3	-	16	TGTGCCAGCAGCCCCCTTCCAGGGGCCAGGGGAGAGACCCAGTACTTC	CASSPLPGARGETQYF
many	TRBJ2-3	TRBV29-1	-	12	TGCAGCGTTGGGGGGTCCACAGATACGCAGTATTTT	CSVGGSTDTQYF
many	TRBJ2-7	TRBV11-2	TRBD1	13	TGTGCCAGCAGCTCTACCAGGGACAGGGGGCAGTACTTC	CASSSTRDRGQYF
many	TRBJ1-1	TRBV7-2	-	14	TGTGCCAGCAGCCCGGGTCGGGGTGCCACTGAAGCTTTCTTT	CASSPGRGATEAFF
few	TRBJ2-7	TRBV11-2	-	15	TGTGCCAGCAGCTTAGTGCCCCGGGGGATCAACGAGCAGTACTTC	CASSLVPRGINEQYF
many	TRBJ2-7	TRBV30	-	13	TGTGCCTGGAGCGCCACCAGGGAGCGCGAGCAGTACTTC	CAWSATREREQYF
many	TRBJ1-5	TRBV7-2	-	16	TGTGCCAGCAGCGCCAGGGGTGAGACATTCAATCAGCCCCAGCATTTT	CASSARGETFNQPQHF
many	TRBJ1-2	TRBV12-3/TRBV12-4	TRBD1	12	TGTGCCAGCAGTGTAACCGGGACAGGCCACTCCTTC	CASSVTGTGHSF
many	TRBJ2-5	TRBV6-2/TRBV6-3	-	12	TGTGCCAGCTCTCAAATTATAGAGACCCAGTACTTC	CASSQIIETQYF
many	TRBJ2-1	TRBV14	-	18	TGTGCCAGCAGCCAAGATCGGAGTGGGCCAAGCTCCTACAATGAGCAGTTCTTC	CASSQDRSGPSSYNEQFF
many	TRBJ2-7	TRBV20-1	TRBD1	16	TGCAGTGCTATCTCTTTACAGGGGGATGGGTCCTACGAGCAGTACTTC	CSAISLQGDGSYEQYF
many	TRBJ1-1	TRBV20-1	TRBD1	13	TGCAGTGCGAGGACAGGAGGTAGGCCTGAAGCTTTCTTT	CSARTGGRPEAFF
many	TRBJ2-1	TRBV2	-	12	TGTGCCAGCAGTGATGGGTACAATGAGCAGTTCTTC	CASSDGYNEQFF
many	TRBJ2-3	TRBV10-3	TRBD2	15	TGTGCCATCAGTGAGTCGGGACTAGCTCCAGATACGCAGTATTTT	CAISESGLAPDTQYF
many	TRBJ1-1	TRBV24-1	TRBD1	13	TGTGCCACCAGTCGACAGGGGGGGACTGAAGCTTTCTTT	CATSRQGGTEAFF
many	TRBJ2-7	TRBV25-1	-	12	TGTGCCAGCAGTGGCAGATTTGTCGAGCAGTACTTC	CASSGRFVEQYF
many	TRBJ1-1	TRBV7-2	TRBD1	14	TGTGCCAGCAGCTCGCGGACAGGGCCCACTGAAGCTTTCTTT	CASSSRTGPTEAFF
many	TRBJ2-7	TRBV29-1	TRBD1	15	TGCAGCTTTTCCGAGGGGAGGACAGGGTTCTACGAGCAGTACTTC	CSFSEGRTGFYEQYF
few	TRBJ1-2	TRBV5-1	TRBD1	17	TGCGCCAGCAGCTTGGCCGGACAGGGCGCCTCTAACTATGGCTACACCTTC	CASSLAGQGASNYGYTF
many	TRBJ1-1	TRBV7-9	-	15	TGTGCCAGCAGCCTAGTGGCAGGGATGAACACTGAAGCTTTCTTT	CASSLVAGMNTEAFF
many	TRBJ1-1	TRBV7-3	-	14	TGTGCCAGCAGCTTTACAGGGCGAAACACTGAAGCTTTCTTT	CASSFTGRNTEAFF
many	TRBJ1-4	TRBV5-1	-	16	TGCGCCAGCAGCTTATACGGGACGCCGACTAATGAAAAACTGTTTTTT	CASSLYGTPTNEKLFF
many	TRBJ1-1	TRBV7-2	-	14	TGTGCCAGCAGCTTAGCACAGGGGAACACTGAAGCTTTCTTT	CASSLAQGNTEAFF
many	TRBJ2-7	TRBV28	-	17	TGTGCCAGCAGTTTAATAACCGGGACTCTAAATTCGTACGAGCAGTACTTC	CASSLITGTLNSYEQYF
many	TRBJ1-1	TRBV28	TRBD1	15	TGTGCCAGCAGTGAAACGGGACAGGGGGCTGGTGAAGCTTTCTTT	CASSETGQGAGEAFF
many	TRBJ2-3	TRBV20-1	-	16	TGCAGTGCTAGAAAAGGGGCCGGCTCTAGCACAGATACGCAGTATTTT	CSARKGAGSSTDTQYF
-	TRBJ1-1	TRBV11-2	-	17	TGTGCCAGCAGCTTATTGTCGGTCAGCAAATTGAACACTGAAGCTTTCTTT	CASSLLSVSKLNTEAFF
many	TRBJ1-4	TRBV7-9	-	15	TGTGCCAGCAGCTTAGCCCAATGGGGGAACGAAAAACTGTTTTTT	CASSLAQWGNEKLFF
many	TRBJ2-5	TRBV29-1	TRBD2	16	TGCAGCGTTGACCAACCCCTAGCGGGGAACCAAGAGACCCAGTACTTC	CSVDQPLAGNQETQYF
many	TRBJ2-5	TRBV29-1	-	12	TGCAGCGTTGCGGAGGGGCTGGAGACCCAGTACTTC	CSVAEGLETQYF
many	TRBJ2-3	TRBV6-6	TRBD2	16	TGTGCCAGCACCCCGGGACTAGGGGCCCATACAGATACGCAGTATTTT	CASTPGLGAHTDTQYF
many	TRBJ2-3	TRBV7-2	-	12	TGTGCCTCGACCTGGGGCACAGATACGCAGTATTTT	CASTWGTDTQYF
few	TRBJ1-1	TRBV30	TRBD1	12	TGTGCCTGGAGAGGACAGGTTGCTGAAGCTTTCTTT	CAWRGQVAEAFF
many	TRBJ1-6	TRBV25-1	-	15	TGTGCCAGCAAAGCGAGGGGCACCCCCTTTTCACCCCTCCACTTT	CASKARGTPFSPLHF
many	TRBJ1-1	TRBV12-3/TRBV12-4	TRBD1	15	TGTGCCAGCTTTCCAGGGGACAGGGGAAACACTGAAGCTTTCTTT	CASFPGDRGNTEAFF
many	TRBJ1-2	TRBV7-8	TRBD1	12	TGTGCCAGCAGTATCAGGGGGGGAGGCTACACCTTC	CASSIRGGGYTF
many	TRBJ1-5	TRBV5-1	TRBD1	15	TGCGCCAGCAGCCCATGGGACAGGGGGGCAGGGCCCCAGCATTTT	CASSPWDRGAGPQHF
many	TRBJ1-2	TRBV9	TRBD1	15	TGTGCCAGCAGCCCGGGACAGGGGATCGGCTATGGCTACACCTTC	CASSPGQGIGYGYTF
many	TRBJ2-7	TRBV2	-	12	TGTGCCGCTTCGGGACGGACCTACGAGCAGTACTTC	CAASGRTYEQYF
many	TRBJ2-1	TRBV12-5	-	14	TGTGCTAGTGGTTTGCCGGGGGCAGGCAATGAGCAGTTCTTC	CASGLPGAGNEQFF
-	TRBJ2-3	TRBV2	TRBD2	17	TGTGCCAGCAGTGAAATGTTCTTAGCGGGGGACACAGATACGCAGTATTTT	CASSEMFLAGDTDTQYF